This T cell receptor (beta chain) was obtained from a study of blood T cells in healthy people across ages. Comments on this clonotype: Its matching antigen is unknown. The junction differs from germline at one of its ends, possibly a read error.

Study outcomes and limitations: It was held that diversity estimates obtained from one million T cells represented underestimates.

It was with a sample-barcoded 5' primer and a J-beta primer mix that a second PCR of roughly 6 to 12 cycles was run. From the 5' RACE reads, TCRdb called clonotypes with MiXCR, one entry per CDR3 protein. The table has more than 750,000 distinct CDR3 sequences, about 29% seen once; the top ten hold 10% to 13%. This CDR3 has 15 amino acids. Each individual donor underwent a draw of about 11 milliliters of peripheral blood. The same data also went into a second study, on T cells of mothers and their children.

The sample comprised blood. The source is a woman between 40 and 55 years old in good health. J is TRBJ2-6 and V is TRBV12-3 or TRBV12-4; a weak D match, TRBD1 (5 bases). The CDR3 DNA reads as TGTGCCAGCAGTTTCAACCTCTCTGGGGCCAACGTCCTGACTTTT. It encodes CASSFNLSGANVLTF.